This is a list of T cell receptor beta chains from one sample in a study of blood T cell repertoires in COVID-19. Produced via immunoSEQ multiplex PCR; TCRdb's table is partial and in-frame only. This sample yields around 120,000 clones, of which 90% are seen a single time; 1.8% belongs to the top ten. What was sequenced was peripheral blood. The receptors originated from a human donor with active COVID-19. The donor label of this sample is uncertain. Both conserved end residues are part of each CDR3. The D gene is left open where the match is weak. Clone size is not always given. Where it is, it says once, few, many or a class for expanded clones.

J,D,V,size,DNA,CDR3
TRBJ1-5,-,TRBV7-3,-,TGTGCCAGCAGCTTAATTCCAGATCAGCCCCAGCATTTT,CASSLIPDQPQHF
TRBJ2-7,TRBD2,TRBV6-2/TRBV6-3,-,TGTGCCAGCAGTTACTCGGGACTAGTCTACGAGCAGTACTTC,CASSYSGLVYEQYF
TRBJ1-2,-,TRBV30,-,TGTGCCTGGAGTGGGACAGAAGACTATGGCTACACCTTC,CAWSGTEDYGYTF
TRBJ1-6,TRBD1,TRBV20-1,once,TGCAGTGCTAGTGACAGGGTGGATTCACCCCTCCACTTT,CSASDRVDSPLHF
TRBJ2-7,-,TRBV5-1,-,TGCGCCAGCAGCTTTCTTAGGACAGGCACGGGGGTCTCCTACGAGCAGTACTTC,CASSFLRTGTGVSYEQYF
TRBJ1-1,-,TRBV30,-,TGTGCCTGGCAGGGTGTTCGGAACACTGAAGCTTTCTTT,CAWQGVRNTEAFF
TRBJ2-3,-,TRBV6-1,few,TGTGCCAGCAGTGAAGTCGACAGATTGGTCCTCACAGATACGCAGTATTTT,CASSEVDRLVLTDTQYF
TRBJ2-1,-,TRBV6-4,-,TGTGCCAGCAGGGTTCCGACATCCTACAATGAGCAGTTCTTC,CASRVPTSYNEQFF
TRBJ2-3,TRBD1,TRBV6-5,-,TGTGCCAGCAGTTACCCAGGACAGGGAGAGGATACGCAGTATTTT,CASSYPGQGEDTQYF
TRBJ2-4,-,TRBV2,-,TGTGCCAGCAGGCCGGCCAGGGCGAGCATTCAGTACTTC,CASRPARASIQYF
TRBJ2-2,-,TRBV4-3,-,TGCGCCAGCAGCCTCGGCAGGTCGTACACCGGGGAGCTGTTTTTT,CASSLGRSYTGELFF
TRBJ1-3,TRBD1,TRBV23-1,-,TGCGCCACCACCCCCCGGGACAGGGGGTTAACTGGAAACACCATATATTTT,CATTPRDRGLTGNTIYF
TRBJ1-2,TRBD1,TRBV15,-,TGTGCCACCAGCAGAGGAAATACTTACCGGGACAGGCATGGCTACACCTTC,CATSRGNTYRDRHGYTF
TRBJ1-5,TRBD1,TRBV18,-,TGTGCCAGCTCACAGGGACAGGGCGTTCAGCCCCAGCATTTT,CASSQGQGVQPQHF
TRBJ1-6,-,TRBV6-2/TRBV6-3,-,TGTGCCAGCAGTTACGTCAGGGTCGATTTGAGCTCCTATAATTCACCCCTCCACTTT,CASSYVRVDLSSYNSPLHF
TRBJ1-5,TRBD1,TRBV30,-,TGTGCCTGGAGGGGACAGGGAAGTAATCAGCCCCAGCATTTT,CAWRGQGSNQPQHF
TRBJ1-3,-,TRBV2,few,TGTGCCAGCAGTGCAATCCCCGGGGACTCTGGAAACACCATATATTTT,CASSAIPGDSGNTIYF
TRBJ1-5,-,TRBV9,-,TGTGCCAGCAGCCCAAGCTCAACGGGTATTCAGCATTTT,CASSPSSTGIQHF
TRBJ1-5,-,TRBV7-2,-,TGTGCCAGCAGCTTAGTGGCGGGGTCCACCTATAGCAATCAGCCCCAGCATTTT,CASSLVAGSTYSNQPQHF
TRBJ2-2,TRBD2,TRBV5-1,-,TGCGCCAGCAGCTCCGTTTCGGGGGGGAACACCGGGGAGCTGTTTTTT,CASSSVSGGNTGELFF
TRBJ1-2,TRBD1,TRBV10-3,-,TGTGCCATCAGTCTCACAGGGGGTAGTGACTATGGCTACACCTTC,CAISLTGGSDYGYTF
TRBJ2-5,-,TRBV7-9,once,TGTGCCAGCAGAGAACGGGGTGAGAACTACCAAGAGACCCAGTACTTC,CASRERGENYQETQYF
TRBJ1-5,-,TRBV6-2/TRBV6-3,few,TGTGCCAGCAGTTTTTTCCAGGCTCATCAGCCCCAGCATTTT,CASSFFQAHQPQHF
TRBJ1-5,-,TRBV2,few,TGTGCCAGCAGTGGGGACATGTTGAGCAATCAGCCCCAGCATTTT,CASSGDMLSNQPQHF
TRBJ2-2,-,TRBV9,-,TGTGCCAGCTTATCCACCGGGGAGCTGTTTTTT,CASLSTGELFF
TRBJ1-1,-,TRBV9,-,TGTGCCAGCAGTAGACAGGAGAACACTGAAGCTTTCTTT,CASSRQENTEAFF
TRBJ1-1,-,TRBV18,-,TGTGCCAGCTCCTTCCTGGATGGCACAGGGGAAGCTTTCTTT,CASSFLDGTGEAFF
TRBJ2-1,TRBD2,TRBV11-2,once,TGTGCCAGCAGCTTAGATCTGCGAGCGGGGGTCTACAATGAGCAGTTCTTC,CASSLDLRAGVYNEQFF
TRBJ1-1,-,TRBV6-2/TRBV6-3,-,TGTGCCAGCAGTTACTTCCCGACCGGGGACACTGAAGCTTTCTTT,CASSYFPTGDTEAFF
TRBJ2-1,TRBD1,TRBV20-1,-,TGCAGTGCTAGTTATTCAGGGGGCTCTTCCTACAATGAGCAGTTCTTC,CSASYSGGSSYNEQFF
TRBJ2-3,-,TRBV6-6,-,TGTGCCAGCAGTTACTTGCGGGGGCGGGATACGCAGTATTTT,CASSYLRGRDTQYF
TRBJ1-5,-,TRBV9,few,TGTGCCAGCAGCCCAGGGACTTCACGGGAGCCCCAGCATTTT,CASSPGTSREPQHF
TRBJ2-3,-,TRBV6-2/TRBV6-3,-,TGTGCCAGCAGTTTCCCCCGGGATACGCAGTATTTT,CASSFPRDTQYF
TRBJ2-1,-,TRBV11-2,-,TGTGCCAGCAGCTACAGGCTAACCCCCTACAATGAGCAGTTCTTC,CASSYRLTPYNEQFF
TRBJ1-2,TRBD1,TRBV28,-,TGTGCCAGCGGGGACAGGATGAACTATGGCTACACCTTC,CASGDRMNYGYTF
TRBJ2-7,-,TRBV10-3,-,TGTGCCATCAGTGATTCAGGGCCCGAGCAGTACTTC,CAISDSGPEQYF
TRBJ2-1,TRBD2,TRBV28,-,TGTGCCAGCAGTTTATTGACTAGCAGCTCCTACAATGAGCAGTTCTTC,CASSLLTSSSYNEQFF
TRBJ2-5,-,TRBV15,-,TGTGCCACCAGCATCAGGGGAGAGACCCAGTACTTC,CATSIRGETQYF
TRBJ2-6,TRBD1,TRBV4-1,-,TGCGCCAGCAGCCCCGGACAGGAGCTTTCTGGGGCCAACGTCCTGACTTTC,CASSPGQELSGANVLTF
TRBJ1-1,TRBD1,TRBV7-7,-,TGTGCTAGCAGCTTAGGGGGTGGGAGACAGGGGCGTTCAGATAACACTGAAGCTTTCTTT,CASSLGGGRQGRSDNTEAFF